Presented here are 28 T cell receptor beta chains from one specimen sequenced in a study of blood T cell repertoires in COVID-19. The repertoire was sequenced with immunoSEQ multiplex PCR; TCRdb's copy has only in-frame clones and lacks some. The sample lists around 130,000 clones, about four fifths seen once, with about 18% in the top ten. The sequenced material came from PBMCs or T cells enriched from blood (not recorded which). The receptors shown here come from a man aged 25-40 years who had recovered from COVID-19.

The chain couples TRBV6-2 or TRBV6-3 to TRBJ1-5; 7 positions agree with TRBD1. Losses at the gene ends were 0 bases for V and 0 bases for J; bases not matched to a gene: 2. CDR3 length: 16 residues. Germline values: CDR1 MNHEY, CDR2 SVGEGT. CDR3 DNA sequence: TGTGCCAGCAGTTACTCCGGGACAGTTAGCAATCAGCCCCAGCATTTT. Protein: CASSYSGTVSNQPQHF.

The chain employs TRBV11-2 and TRBJ1-4; TRBD1 agrees at 8 bases. J gave up 8 bases and V 3 bases, and 5 bases lay outside the gene matches. The CDR3 spans 14 residues. The germline V gene has CDR1 SGHAT and CDR2 FQNNGV. The CDR3 is CASSFGQGWEKLFF. The CDR3 DNA reads TGTGCCAGCAGCTTCGGACAGGGCTGGGAAAAACTGTTTTTT.

The V gene is TRBV27, the J gene TRBJ2-7, with 9 bases that match TRBD1. Germline lookup yields CDR1 MNHEY and CDR2 SMNVEV (reference sequence). The junction had 4 bases not matched to a gene; V was cut back by 5 bases and J by 2 bases. The length of the CDR3 is 14 residues. As DNA, the CDR3 is TGTGCCAGCAGTCCCACAGGGGGCCCCTACGAGCAGTACTTC. Its translation is CASSPTGGPYEQYF.

The rearrangement links TRBV7-9 to TRBJ2-3; D gene unclear. CDR1 is SEHNR and CDR2 is FQNEAQ in the germline V gene (reference sequence). The CDR3 length is 13 residues. The V end was cut by 3 bases, the J end by 4 bases, with 8 bases between. The CDR3 protein is CASSFAPADTQYF. For the CDR3, the DNA is TGTGCCAGCAGCTTTGCTCCGGCAGATACGCAGTATTTT.

This chain uses TRBV28 with TRBJ2-3, with 15 bases identical to TRBD2. The CDR3 runs to 17 residues. CDR1 is MDHEN and CDR2 is SYDVKM in the germline V gene. The V and J ends lost 3 bases and 3 bases, in that order; junction bases with no gene match: 4. CDR3 DNA: TGTGCCAGCAGTTTCCCCGGGACTAGCGGGAGGACAGATACGCAGTATTTT. Its protein is CASSFPGTSGRTDTQYF.

The rearrangement uses TRBV7-2 and TRBJ2-7; D gene uncertain. Germline-derived CDR1 and CDR2 are SGHTA and FQGNSA. The CDR3 spans 16 residues. The V gene lost 5 bases and the J gene lost 4 bases, with 21 bases spanning the gap. The CDR3 region is CASSTLDATSGYEQYF. As DNA, the CDR3 is TGTGCCAGCAGCACCCTAGACGCCACCTCCGGTTACGAGCAGTACTTC.

This clone showed up just once. The chain combines TRBV5-6 with TRBJ1-2; the match to TRBD1 covers 12 bases. Looked up from germline, CDR1 is SGHDT and CDR2 is YYEEEE. The CDR3 length is 18 residues. J was trimmed by 2 bases and V by 1 base; bases with no gene match: 9. The chain's CDR3 is CASSLPIQGTGGNYGYTF. Here the CDR3 DNA reads TGTGCCAGCAGCTTGCCTATTCAGGGGACAGGGGGCAACTATGGCTACACCTTC.

The rearrangement uses TRBV5-4 and TRBJ1-3, with D possibly being TRBD1 (6 bases). The germline V gene encodes CDR1 SGHNT and CDR2 YYREEE (reference sequence). Trimming pared 0 bases from V and 4 bases from J, leaving 8 bases between. This CDR3 comprises 14 residues. Here the CDR3 reads CASSLGRGGNTIYF. The CDR3 bases are TGTGCCAGCAGCTTGGGCAGGGGAGGAAACACCATATATTTT.

The genes are TRBV7-9 and TRBJ1-5; the match to TRBD1 covers 9 bases. The CDR3 extends over 14 amino acids. V lost 4 bases to trimming and J lost 5 bases; unmatched junction nucleotides: 3. Germline V CDR1 and CDR2: SEHNR, FQNEAQ (reference sequence). The CDR3 reads CASSSTGGDQPQHF. The CDR3 coding sequence is TGTGCCAGCAGCTCGACAGGGGGAGATCAGCCCCAGCATTTT.

This clone was recorded only once. V is TRBV6-6 and J is TRBJ1-1; D uncertain. There are 15 residues in the CDR3. V lost 4 bases to trimming and J lost 2 bases, with 14 bases between them. Germline CDR1 is MNHNY and CDR2 is SVGAGI (reference sequence). CDR3 amino acids: CASSSAQDYNTEAFF. Written as DNA, the CDR3 is TGTGCCAGCAGTTCTGCGCAGGACTACAACACTGAAGCTTTCTTT.

The V and J genes are TRBV2 and TRBJ1-5, with TRBD1 as a possible D gene (6 bases). The CDR3 contains 14 residues. Germline V gene data show CDR1 as SNHLY and CDR2 as FYNNEI. Trimming took 7 bases from V and 2 from J, leaving 12 bases between them. The CDR3 DNA reads TGTGCCAGCACTCAGGACAGAGGCAATCAGCCCCAGCATTTT. It translates to CASTQDRGNQPQHF. Full variable domain (missing parts from reference TRBV2 and TRBJ1-5): EPEVTQTPSHQVTQMGQEVILRCVPISNHLYFYWYRQILGQKVEFLVSFYNNEISEKSEIFDDQFSVERPDGSNFTLKIRSTKLEDSAMYFCASTQDRGNQPQHFGDGTRLSIL.

The chain has TRBV2 and TRBJ2-2, with D perhaps matching TRBD1 (6 bases). The CDR3 is 17 residues long. V dropped 2 bases and J dropped 0 bases, with 13 bases sitting between them. Per the germline V gene, CDR1 is SNHLY and CDR2 is FYNNEI. The CDR3, as DNA: TGTGCCAGCAGTGAAACAGGGCCCCAAACGAACACCGGGGAGCTGTTTTTT. This sequence encodes CASSETGPQTNTGELFF.

DNA for the CDR3: TGTGCCAGTAGTACTTACAGGGGGCGTCAGCCCCAGCATTTT. Its protein is CASSTYRGRQPQHF. The V gene is TRBV19, the J gene TRBJ1-5; the match to TRBD1 covers 9 bases. In germline, CDR1 is LNHDA, CDR2 SQIVND (reference sequence). J gave up 6 bases and V 4 bases, and 4 bases lay outside the gene matches. There are 14 residues in the CDR3.

The chain carries TRBV27 and TRBJ1-2; TRBD1 matches 7 bases. The germline V gene encodes CDR1 MNHEY and CDR2 SMNVEV (reference sequence). The CDR3 is 15 residues long. V lost 2 bases and J lost 7; bases outside the gene matches: 10. This CDR3 is CASSLDNRGGIGYTF. Written as DNA, the CDR3 is TGTGCCAGCAGTTTAGATAACAGGGGAGGAATTGGCTACACCTTC.

This clone was seen just once. The chain couples TRBV19 to TRBJ2-1; 11 bases are a match to TRBD2. The ends lost 5 bases at V and 5 bases at J; junction bases unmatched: 8. The CDR3 spans 16 residues. The germline V gene has CDR1 LNHDA and CDR2 SQIVND (reference sequence). The CDR3, as DNA: TGTGCCAGTAGTCTAACGACTAGCGGGATCCACAATGAGCAGTTCTTC. Translation gives CASSLTTSGIHNEQFF.

V is TRBV2 and J is TRBJ2-5; TRBD2 agrees at 8 bases. Germline V gene sequence: CDR1 SNHLY, CDR2 FYNNEI. This CDR3 is built from 15 residues. With V trimmed by 4 bases and J by 6 bases, 10 bases remained unmatched. The CDR3: CASSGGAGGIQTQYF. The CDR3 DNA reads TGTGCCAGCAGTGGAGGGGCGGGGGGTATTCAGACCCAGTACTTC. Combining the CDR3 with reference TRBV2 and TRBJ2-5 gives the whole variable domain EPEVTQTPSHQVTQMGQEVILRCVPISNHLYFYWYRQILGQKVEFLVSFYNNEISEKSEIFDDQFSVERPDGSNFTLKIRSTKLEDSAMYFCASSGGAGGIQTQYFGPGTRLLVL.

This sequence joins TRBV11-2 and TRBJ2-3, with 7 nucleotides matching TRBD2. This CDR3 is 16 amino acids long. CDR1 and CDR2 from the germline V gene are SGHAT and FQNNGV. V dropped 3 bases and J dropped 4; count of bases not matched to a gene: 10. The CDR3 nucleotides are TGTGCCAGCAGCTTCACACGCGGGAGTAGCCCAGATACGCAGTATTTT. This codes for CASSFTRGSSPDTQYF.

The chain uses TRBV7-9 and TRBJ2-7; 9 bases are shared with TRBD1. Germline assignment: CDR1 SEHNR and CDR2 FQNEAQ (reference sequence). This CDR3 region has 14 residues. J lost 5 bases, V lost 4 bases, and 6 bases had no gene match. For the CDR3, the DNA is TGTGCCAGCAGCTCTTGGGACAGGGCGCACGAGCAGTACGTC. Its protein is CASSSWDRAHEQYV.

This clone has a single count. The chain uses TRBV7-2 and TRBJ2-6; D perhaps matches TRBD1 (5 bases). Germline CDR1 and CDR2: SGHTA and FQGNSA. The length of the CDR3 is 17 residues. Trimming pared 1 base from V and 1 base from J, leaving 11 bases between. Written as DNA, the CDR3 is TGTGCCAGCAGCTTAGGGGGCCCGTTGTCTGGGGCCAACGTCCTGACTTTC. Amino acid sequence: CASSLGGPLSGANVLTF.

V and J are TRBV2 and TRBJ2-7, with D perhaps matching TRBD2 (6 bases). The CDR3 has 14 amino acids. The germline V and J ends were trimmed by 4 bases and 1 base, with 11 bases remaining between them. The V gene's germline CDR1 is SNHLY and CDR2 FYNNEI. The chain's CDR3 is CASSGRESSYEQYF. The CDR3 region has the DNA TGTGCCAGCAGTGGTCGGGAGAGTTCCTACGAGCAGTACTTC.

This clone was seen a single time. The DNA for the CDR3 is TGTGCCAGCAGACAGCAGGGACAGTGGCAAGAAAAACTGTTTTTT. Protein product: CASRQQGQWQEKLFF. The V call is TRBV2, the J call TRBJ1-4, with 7 bases identical to TRBD1. CDR3 length: 15 residues. V shed 6 bases, J shed 8 bases, and the junction held 12 bases outside the gene matches. The V gene's germline CDR1 is SNHLY and CDR2 FYNNEI.

The rearrangement links TRBV2 to TRBJ1-1; a possible D gene is TRBD1 (6 bases). V lost 8 bases to trimming and J lost 0 bases, with 10 bases between them. Germline V CDR1 and CDR2: SNHLY, FYNNEI. This CDR3 is 13 amino acids long. DNA of the CDR3: TGTGCCAGCGGTCCAGGGGTGAACACTGAAGCTTTCTTT. Translated: CASGPGVNTEAFF.

The chain is built from TRBV27 and TRBJ1-3, with 7 bases identical to TRBD1. The CDR3 runs to 14 residues. Germline CDR1 MNHEY, CDR2 SMNVEV (reference sequence). V shed 8 bases, J shed 2 bases, and the junction held 6 bases outside the gene matches. As DNA, the CDR3 is TGTGCCAGCTCCCAGGGGGGAACTGGAAACACCATATATTTT. Translated, it gives CASSQGGTGNTIYF.

This chain uses TRBV7-8 with TRBJ2-7; 15 nucleotides agree with TRBD2. With 5 bases clipped from V and 3 bases from J, the junction kept 5 bases outside the gene matches. This CDR3 has 16 residues. The germline CDR1 and CDR2 sequences are SGHVS and FQNEAQ. The CDR3 sequence is CASSLGTSGGNYEQYV. In DNA form, the CDR3 reads TGTGCCAGCAGCCTCGGGACTAGCGGGGGGAACTACGAGCAGTACGTC.

The chain has TRBV5-1 and TRBJ2-7, with 7 nucleotides matching TRBD1. The length of the CDR3 is 14 residues. The V gene end was trimmed by 4 bases and the J gene end by 3 bases; junction bases not matched to a gene: 7. Germline CDR1 is SGHRS and CDR2 is YFSETQ. The DNA of the CDR3 is TGCGCCAGCAGCGAAGGGACAGCAAACTACGAGCAGTACTTC. This translates into CASSEGTANYEQYF.

This clone appeared a few times. This chain links TRBV20-1 with TRBJ2-7; 8 bases agree with TRBD1. The V and J ends lost 6 bases and 10 bases, in that order; junction bases with no gene match: 8. The CDR3 runs 11 residues. Germline assignment: CDR1 DFQATT and CDR2 SNEGSKA (reference sequence). CDR3 loop: CSAHQGAGQYF. The CDR3 DNA reads TGCAGTGCACACCAGGGGGCGGGACAGTACTTC.

This clone occurred once. DNA for the CDR3: TGTGCCAGCAGTGAAGAAACCGGCTACGAGCAGTACGTC. It encodes CASSEETGYEQYV. V gene TRBV6-1 combines with J gene TRBJ2-7; D not resolved. V lost 1 base, J lost 3 bases, and 7 bases lay in between. Germline CDR1 and CDR2: MNHNS and SASEGT. CDR3 size: 13 residues.

The chain recombines TRBV5-1 with TRBJ2-5; D unclear. The V gene's germline CDR1 is SGHRS and CDR2 YFSETQ. The V end lost 4 bases, the J end lost 7 bases, and 17 bases lay between the germline ends. There are 14 residues in the CDR3. The CDR3 DNA reads as TGCGCCAGCAGCCCTGACGGCCCTAGAGGGACCCAGTACTTC. Protein sequence: CASSPDGPRGTQYF.